These T cell receptor beta chains were read from a single sample in a study of T-cell reconstitution after alpha-beta-depleted transplantation in children. A single record per CDR3 protein comes from TCRdb applying MiXCR to the PCR reads. The sample holds approximately 490,000 distinct CDR3 sequences, roughly a tenth seen once. Material: PBMCs, obtained before TCRalphabeta/CD19-depleted stem cell transplant. These receptors were taken from a child aged 2 to 15 with inherited bone marrow failure, due to receive a stem cell transplant. The CDR3 runs from the conserved cysteine through the conserved F or W. D genes are given only for firm matches. Clone size is not always given. Where it is, it says once, few, many or a class for expanded clones.

TRBV20-1	.	TRBJ2-1	.	CSARDLQGSYNEQFF	TGCAGTGCTAGAGATTTGCAGGGGAGCTACAATGAGCAGTTCTTC
TRBV27	many	TRBJ2-7	.	CASTRGPIYEQYF	TGTGCCAGCACAAGGGGACCCATCTACGAGCAGTACTTC
TRBV7-8	.	TRBJ2-2	TRBD2	CASSLVLAGAIKTGELFF	TGTGCCAGCAGCTTAGTACTAGCGGGAGCTATAAAAACCGGGGAGCTGTTTTTT
TRBV7-2	many	TRBJ2-3	.	CASREGGTDTQYF	TGTGCCAGCAGAGAAGGGGGCACAGATACGCAGTATTTT
TRBV12-3/TRBV12-4	many	TRBJ2-1	.	CASSLGLFQQFF	TGTGCCAGCAGTCTCGGACTGTTTCAGCAGTTCTTC
TRBV7-2	many	TRBJ2-2	.	CASSTSRSTGELFF	TGTGCCAGCAGCACTTCACGGTCCACCGGGGAGCTGTTTTTT
TRBV7-2	.	TRBJ2-3	.	CASSDTRGGTDTQYF	TGTGCCAGCAGCGATACCAGGGGGGGCACAGATACGCAGTATTTT
TRBV6-1	many	TRBJ2-1	.	CASSEPSEAPFF	TGTGCCAGCAGTGAACCTTCGGAGGCCCCGTTCTTC
TRBV7-2	many	TRBJ2-1	TRBD2	CASSLELAGANEQFF	TGTGCCAGCAGCTTAGAACTAGCGGGAGCCAATGAGCAGTTCTTC
TRBV5-1	many	TRBJ1-1	TRBD1	CASSLLGTGGEGAFF	TGCGCCAGCAGCTTGCTCGGGACAGGGGGCGAAGGAGCTTTCTTT
TRBV20-1	few	TRBJ2-3	TRBD2	CSAEGLAQDTQYF	TGCAGTGCTGAAGGACTAGCCCAAGATACGCAGTATTTT
TRBV4-3	many	TRBJ2-3	TRBD2	CASSQDQRRLSGATDTQYF	TGCGCCAGCAGCCAAGATCAGCGGCGCCTTAGCGGGGCGACAGATACGCAGTATTTT
TRBV28	many	TRBJ2-3	.	CASSFAQTDTQYF	TGTGCCAGCAGTTTCGCCCAAACAGATACGCAGTATTTT
TRBV28	few	TRBJ2-5	.	CASSSRGHQETQYF	TGTGCCAGCAGTTCCCGGGGGCACCAAGAGACCCAGTACTTC
TRBV20-1	few	TRBJ1-1	.	CSARGQDTEAFF	TGCAGTGCTAGGGGGCAGGACACTGAAGCTTTCTTT
TRBV27	many	TRBJ2-3	.	CASSSRGTDTQYF	TGTGCCAGCAGTTCGAGGGGGACAGATACGCAGTATTTT
TRBV4-3	many	TRBJ2-5	TRBD2	CASSRAAGESETQYF	TGCGCCAGCAGCCGGGCAGCGGGAGAGTCCGAGACCCAGTACTTC
TRBV12-3/TRBV12-4	many	TRBJ2-7	TRBD1	CASRTGAEYEQYF	TGTGCCAGCCGGACAGGGGCGGAGTACGAGCAGTACTTC
TRBV5-5	many	TRBJ2-6	.	CASSTDLGANVLTF	TGTGCCAGCAGCACAGACCTTGGGGCCAACGTCCTGACTTTC
TRBV7-7	many	TRBJ1-5	.	CASSLVLVRFPSYSNQPQHF	TGTGCCAGCAGCTTAGTTTTGGTCCGTTTCCCCAGTTATAGCAATCAGCCCCAGCATTTT
TRBV20-1	many	TRBJ2-3	.	CSALGSTDTQYF	TGCAGTGCTTTGGGGAGCACAGATACGCAGTATTTT
TRBV12-3/TRBV12-4	many	TRBJ1-1	TRBD1	CASSVSGGGTEAFF	TGTGCCAGCAGTGTCTCAGGGGGCGGAACTGAAGCTTTCTTT
TRBV28	many	TRBJ1-2	TRBD1	CASRLRRGRLDGYTF	TGTGCCAGCAGGTTGCGCAGGGGGCGCTTAGATGGCTACACCTTC
TRBV6-2/TRBV6-3	few	TRBJ2-7	.	CASRRADEQYF	TGTGCCAGCCGCCGGGCCGACGAGCAGTACTTC
TRBV3-1	many	TRBJ1-5	.	CASSQSQGPQHF	TGTGCCAGCAGCCAATCCCAGGGACCCCAGCATTTT
TRBV15	many	TRBJ2-1	TRBD2	CATSRDPTSEHNNEQFF	TGTGCCACCAGCAGAGACCCGACTAGCGAACATAACAATGAGCAGTTCTTC
TRBV4-3	many	TRBJ1-1	.	CASSPSEGWAEAFF	TGCGCCAGCAGCCCCTCAGAGGGCTGGGCTGAAGCTTTCTTT
TRBV20-1	few	TRBJ1-1	.	CSAENGGPEAFF	TGCAGTGCCGAGAACGGGGGACCGGAAGCTTTCTTT
TRBV18	.	TRBJ2-7	.	CASSPGQGNVAYEQYF	TGTGCCAGCTCACCTGGGCAGGGGAACGTAGCCTACGAGCAGTACTTC
TRBV9	many	TRBJ2-6	.	CASSVFPELLGTESGANVLTF	TGTGCCAGCAGCGTCTTTCCCGAATTACTGGGGACCGAATCTGGGGCCAACGTCCTGACTTTC
TRBV19	few	TRBJ1-5	.	CASDKSNQPQHF	TGTGCCAGTGACAAAAGCAATCAGCCCCAGCATTTT
TRBV25-1	many	TRBJ2-3	.	CARPSGVGHADTQYF	TGTGCCAGGCCATCCGGGGTTGGGCACGCAGATACGCAGTATTTT
TRBV27	many	TRBJ1-2	.	CASSPLESNYGYTF	TGTGCCAGCAGCCCCCTCGAGTCTAACTATGGCTACACCTTC
TRBV4-3	many	TRBJ2-1	TRBD2	CASSQEALSGSTVF	TGCGCCAGCAGCCAAGAAGCCCTTAGCGGGAGCACGGTCTTC
TRBV19	many	TRBJ1-1	TRBD1	CASSPDRGQNTEAFF	TGTGCCAGTAGTCCAGACAGGGGACAGAACACTGAAGCTTTCTTT
TRBV30	.	TRBJ2-2	.	CALRRGRGELFF	TGTGCCTTAAGGAGGGGCCGCGGGGAGCTGTTTTTT
TRBV28	many	TRBJ2-1	TRBD2	CASSFYTSGSLGEQFF	TGTGCCAGCAGTTTCTACACTAGCGGGAGCTTGGGTGAGCAGTTCTTC
TRBV7-9	many	TRBJ2-5	.	CASSPRYGRGQETQYF	TGTGCCAGCAGCCCGCGGTACGGTAGGGGGCAAGAGACCCAGTACTTC
TRBV19	many	TRBJ2-5	.	CASSILPSQETQYF	TGTGCCAGTAGTATCTTGCCTAGCCAAGAGACCCAGTACTTC
TRBV28	many	TRBJ2-1	TRBD2	CASNRLAGGNEQFF	TGTGCCAGCAATCGACTAGCGGGAGGTAATGAGCAGTTCTTC
TRBV29-1	many	TRBJ2-7	TRBD2	CSPGGRRDYEQYF	TGCAGCCCCGGCGGGAGGAGGGACTACGAGCAGTACTTC
TRBV4-3	.	TRBJ2-1	TRBD2	CASSQDSLAGLHNEQFF	TGCGCCAGCAGCCAAGATAGCCTAGCGGGACTTCACAATGAGCAGTTCTTC
TRBV5-1	many	TRBJ1-2	.	CASSLEFGTNYGYTF	TGCGCCAGCAGCTTGGAATTCGGCACTAACTATGGCTACACCTTC
TRBV30	many	TRBJ2-7	.	CAWSRGYEQYF	TGTGCCTGGAGTCGGGGGTACGAGCAGTACTTC
TRBV12-3/TRBV12-4	many	TRBJ1-1	TRBD1	CASSSAVWTGGFGTEAFF	TGTGCCAGCAGTTCCGCGGTGTGGACAGGGGGCTTTGGCACTGAAGCTTTCTTT
TRBV18	many	TRBJ2-2	.	CASSSSRGELFF	TGTGCCAGCTCATCCAGTCGCGGGGAGCTGTTTTTT